Below are 3 T cell receptor beta chains sequenced from a single sample in a study of cytotoxic CD8 clonotypes in ibrutinib-treated CLL (dated by TCRdb to about 2021). Receptors were amplified or captured by the immunoSEQ multiplex PCR assay. TCRdb provides this immuneACCESS table in a form limited to in-frame rearrangements. Some clones are lacking; in checked studies, under half of them reflect an unresolved V gene, and why the rest are absent is not known. The sample data list about 40,000 clones, and around 70% of these were observed just once. The top ten clonotypes cover 10% of the sample. Sample time point, as interpreted from the label and publication: progressive disease on ibrutinib. The material sequenced was PBMCs, taken at disease progression, from a patient treated with ibrutinib. These receptors were taken from a human donor with chronic lymphocytic leukemia.

The chain has TRBV28 and TRBJ2-3, with D uncertain. The ends were cut back, 3 bases at V and 1 base at J, with 8 bases in the middle. In germline, CDR1 is MDHEN, CDR2 SYDVKM. The CDR3 loop spans 14 amino acids. DNA for the CDR3: TGTGCCAGCAGTTTCCTCCAGGGCACAGATACGCAGTATTTT. Translated, it gives CASSFLQGTDTQYF.

The genes are TRBV9 and TRBJ2-1, with D perhaps matching TRBD1 or TRBD2 (7 bases each). Germline CDR1 is SGDLS and CDR2 is YYNGEE. Trimming cost V 3 bases and J 4 bases, with 14 bases left between them. The CDR3 extends over 15 amino acids. CDR3 in DNA: TGTGCCAGCAGCGCCGGGGGGACAGTATACAATGAGCAGTTCTTC. Its translation: CASSAGGTVYNEQFF.

This clone was counted between two and nine times. The J gene is TRBJ1-2, the V gene TRBV29-1; the D gene is possibly TRBD1 (5 bases). Deletions cut 3 bases from V and 6 bases from J, with 11 bases between. The CDR3 has 12 residues. Germline CDR1 is SQVTM and CDR2 is ANQGSEA. CDR3 sequence: CSVDRGTDGYTF. The CDR3 DNA is TGCAGCGTTGATAGGGGAACGGATGGCTACACCTTC. The full variable domain, its missing parts supplied by reference TRBV29-1 and TRBJ1-2, is SAVISQKPSRDICQRGTSLTIQCQVDSQVTMMFWYRQQPGQSLTLIATANQGSEATYESGFVIDKFPISRPNLTFSTLTVSNMSPEDSSIYLCSVDRGTDGYTFGSGTRLTVV.